A selection of T cell receptor beta chains follows, all from one sample in a study of blood T cells in healthy people across ages. TCRdb re-called the 5' RACE reads through MiXCR, storing one row per CDR3 protein. This sample has about 730,000 distinct CDR3 sequences; 40% to 45% occur once, and the top ten carry roughly 20%. Sequenced material: blood. These receptor sequences come from an older woman in good health. The CDR3 runs from the conserved cysteine through the conserved F or W.

j_gene | v_gene | CDR3aa
TRBJ2-1 | TRBV28 | CASRPHGRGEQFF
TRBJ2-7 | TRBV6-2/TRBV6-3 | CASRTGGSYEQYF
TRBJ2-3 | TRBV27 | CASSSSGQDTDTQYF
TRBJ2-3 | TRBV7-3 | CASSLNSGGGTDTQYF
TRBJ2-7 | TRBV28 | CASSFTRTDHEQYF
TRBJ2-5 | TRBV24-1 | CATSAWGGTAEETQYF
TRBJ2-3 | TRBV2 | CASSERGTDTDTQYF
TRBJ2-6 | TRBV2 | CASRGWDIPGRAGANVLTF
TRBJ1-1 | TRBV6-5 | CASSPPVGQGRTEAFF
. | TRBV7-6 | CASSGRDGTYEQYF
TRBJ2-1 | TRBV4-2 | CASSQESTQTTYNERFF
TRBJ2-1 | TRBV7-2 | CASSFKPGGTEQFF
TRBJ2-1 | TRBV4-3 | CASSQGAGDHSYEQFF
TRBJ2-2 | TRBV9 | CASSSPGSGSSTGELFF
TRBJ1-1 | TRBV24-1 | CATRDPVRSEAFF
TRBJ1-6 | TRBV7-9 | CASSLESPLHF
TRBJ2-7 | TRBV9 | CASTILAGSDEQYF
TRBJ1-6 | TRBV28 | CASRGRDSPPHF
TRBJ2-7 | TRBV12-3/TRBV12-4 | CASSLKWGFSEQYF
TRBJ1-5 | TRBV2 | CASRFRDSSNQPQHF
. | TRBV3-1 | CASSQDRLFGGETQYF
TRBJ1-5 | TRBV2 | CASVGGLGNQPQHF